Following are 4 T cell receptor beta chains from one sample sequenced in a study of blood T cell repertoires in COVID-19. TCRdb's table, derived via immunoSEQ multiplex PCR, lists solely in-frame clones and lacks some. In the table there are some 48,000 clones, roughly 90% of which are singletons. The sample was peripheral blood. Source of these receptors: a man aged 45-65 years with active COVID-19.

The chain links TRBV6-5 to TRBJ2-1; 7 bases fit TRBD2. J gave up 8 bases and V 4 bases, and 14 bases lay outside the gene matches. Germline V CDR1 and CDR2: MNHEY, SVGAGI. The CDR3 runs 16 residues. CDR3: CASSFRSGEGQDEQFF. CDR3 nucleotides: TGTGCCAGCAGTTTCCGGTCGGGGGAGGGCCAGGATGAGCAGTTCTTC.

This sequence joins TRBV21-1 and TRBJ1-1; the listed D gene, TRBD1, was not tested against the DNA. TRBV21-1 is noted as a pseudogene. The CDR3 runs 13 residues. The CDR3 loop reads CASSNPGGTEAFF. CDR3 sequence (DNA): TGTGCCAGCAGCAACCCAGGGGGAACTGAAGCTTTCTTT.

The chain links TRBV11-2 to TRBJ2-1; D is perhaps TRBD2 (5 bases). Trimming removed 3 bases at V and 1 base at J, with 13 bases between. The CDR3 sequence is 16 residues long. From germline, CDR1 is SGHAT and CDR2 FQNNGV. The CDR3 region has the DNA TGTGCCAGCAGCTTTTCTGGCCGAGGGTCCTACAATGAGCAGTTCTTC. Its translation is CASSFSGRGSYNEQFF.

V gene TRBV15 combines with J gene TRBJ1-6, with D unresolved. Germline values: CDR1 LNHNV, CDR2 YYDKDF (reference sequence). There are 16 residues in the CDR3. Trimming took 0 bases from V and 9 from J, leaving 15 bases between them. The CDR3 bases are TGTGCCACCAGCAGAGATCGAAGCGGGCCCCCTTCACCCCTCCACTTT. The encoded protein is CATSRDRSGPPSPLHF. The whole variable domain, remainder taken from reference TRBV15 and TRBJ1-6, is DAMVIQNPRYQVTQFGKPVTLSCSQTLNHNVMYWYQQKSSQAPKLLFHYYDKDFNNEADTPDNFQSRRPNTSFCFLDIRSPGLGDTAMYLCATSRDRSGPPSPLHFGNGTRLTVT.